The entry below describes one TCR beta chain. What it binds is unknown. Template switching incorporated UMIs with a 6-nucleotide sample barcode. TCRdb re-called the 5' RACE reads, yielding one record per CDR3 amino acid sequence without DNA. The listing records some 400,000 distinct CDR3 sequences. The CDR3 is made up of 14 amino acids. CDR1 and CDR2 (germline): MNHEY, SVGEGT. The entry originates in a study of monozygotic twins with inflammatory bowel disease. The study's findings and limits: Twin pairs that were concordant did not differ from discordant pairs in repertoire similarity, possibly from limited power. Clonotype sharing was lower in IBD patients than healthy twins, most markedly with disease activity.

The chain has TRBV6-2 or TRBV6-3 and TRBJ2-2; the D call of TRBD2 rests on TCRdb alone, since no DNA is present to check it. This TCR was recovered from a human donor with ulcerative colitis or Crohn's disease, or a healthy co-twin of an affected twin (not recorded which). The sequenced material came from blood. The CDR3 region is CASSSASLTGELFF.